The clone carrying this T cell receptor (beta chain) was counted many times. This sample was taken from a study of T-cell reconstitution after alpha-beta-depleted transplantation in children. Unique molecular identifiers were built into the TCRbeta library. MiXCR was run by TCRdb on the PCR reads, yielding one entry per CDR3 protein. The sample carries more than 200,000 distinct CDR3 sequences, more than 7.5% recorded once. Trimming pared 3 bases from V and 5 bases from J, leaving 7 bases between. The CDR3 extends over 13 amino acids. V usage is TRBV12-3 or TRBV12-4 and J usage is TRBJ2-2; D is uncertain. The TCR was taken from a human donor who donated a stem cell graft to a child with SCID. The sequences come from PBMCs from the stem cell graft donor, collected from the stem cell graft. DNA for the CDR3: TGTGCCAGCAGTTTCGTCGCGACCGGGGAGCTGTTTTTT. Translated, it gives CASSFVATGELFF.